A single sample is the source of the 20 T cell receptor beta chains below, sequenced in a study of T cell repertoires in cytomegalovirus infection. A single record per CDR3 protein comes from TCRdb applying MiXCR to the reads. This table holds more than 250,000 distinct CDR3 sequences, approximately 14% found once. Sample: PBMCs. The origin of the receptors is a human donor in good health (CMV status not recorded). Some clones in this sample may be carry-over from other donors' samples.

This clonotype was detected many times. The rearrangement joins TRBV5-5 to TRBJ1-1, with D possibly being TRBD1 (5 bases). Between the trimmed V and J ends, which lost 4 bases and 0 bases, there was a span of 13 bases. There are 15 residues in the CDR3. CDR1 is SGHKS and CDR2 is YYEKEE in the germline V gene (reference sequence). Here the CDR3 reads CASSTQAGLNTEAFF. The CDR3 DNA is TGTGCCAGCAGCACTCAGGCGGGGCTGAACACTGAAGCTTTCTTT. The variable domain in full, with the rest retrieved from reference TRBV5-5 and TRBJ1-1, is DAGVTQSPTHLIKTRGQQVTLRCSPISGHKSVSWYQQVLGQGPQFIFQYYEKEERGRGNFPDRFSARQFPNYSSELNVNALLLGDSALYLCASSTQAGLNTEAFFGQGTRLTVV.

This clonotype was recorded at least ten times. This chain connects TRBV7-2 to TRBJ1-2; TRBD1 matches at 7 bases. Germline CDR1 reads SGHTA; CDR2 reads FQGNSA. The CDR3 runs 15 residues. V lost 6 bases and J lost 4; bases outside the gene matches: 11. Here the CDR3 DNA reads TGTGCCAGCAGGCGAGAAGACAGGGCCGTCTATGGCTACACCTTC. It translates to CASRREDRAVYGYTF.

The chain couples TRBV5-6 to TRBJ1-2; TRBD1 is a possible D gene (6 bases). The length of the CDR3 is 16 residues. Germline V CDR1 and CDR2: SGHDT, YYEEEE. V was pared by 2 bases and J by 5 bases, with 19 bases between. DNA for the CDR3: TGTGCCAGCAGCTTCTCTCACCGGAACAGGGAGTATGGCTACACCTTC. It translates to CASSFSHRNREYGYTF.

The chain carries TRBV20-1 and TRBJ2-1; TRBD1 aligns across 11 bases. From germline, CDR1 is DFQATT and CDR2 SNEGSKA (reference sequence). The CDR3 sequence is 14 residues long. V trimming: 2 bases; J trimming: 12 bases; junction bases outside the gene matches: 9. The CDR3 is CSARLGQGAFVQFF. The CDR3 DNA sequence: TGCAGTGCTAGACTCGGACAGGGGGCCTTCGTGCAGTTCTTC.

This clonotype has more than one count but fewer than ten. The CDR3 loop reads CASTERIGAGGDNSPLHF. DNA of the CDR3: TGCGCCAGCACCGAAAGAATTGGAGCAGGGGGTGATAATTCACCCCTCCACTTT. The chain is built from TRBV4-1 and TRBJ1-6; TRBD1 agrees at 7 bases. CDR1 and CDR2 from the germline V gene are MGHRA and YSYEKL. The CDR3 has 18 amino acids. After removal of 7 bases from V and 5 bases from J, the junction contained 17 bases not matched to a gene.

The sample holds many counts of this clonotype. The genes are TRBV19 and TRBJ2-7; D is perhaps TRBD2 (5 bases). CDR1 and CDR2 from the germline V gene are LNHDA and SQIVND (reference sequence). V dropped 6 bases and J dropped 3 bases, with 18 bases sitting between them. This CDR3 comprises 15 residues. This chain's CDR3 is CASSASQSIYYEQYF. The CDR3, as DNA: TGTGCCAGTAGCGCTAGCCAGTCCATTTACTACGAGCAGTACTTC. The complete variable domain, with remaining parts taken from reference TRBV19 and TRBJ2-7, reads DGGITQSPKYLFRKEGQNVTLSCEQNLNHDAMYWYRQDPGQGLRLIYYSQIVNDFQKGDIAEGYSVSREKKESFPLTVTSAQKNPTAFYLCASSASQSIYYEQYFGPGTRLTVT.

This clonotype has only a few counts. The V call is TRBV29-1, the J call TRBJ1-2; TRBD1 is a possible D gene (6 bases). The V and J ends lost 3 bases and 5 bases respectively, with 13 bases between them. Germline V gene sequence: CDR1 SQVTM, CDR2 ANQGSEA. There are 13 residues in the CDR3. The CDR3 sequence: CSVEGAGTYGYTF. The CDR3 DNA is TGCAGCGTTGAGGGGGCAGGGACTTATGGCTACACCTTC.

The rearrangement joins TRBV29-1 to TRBJ2-7; D gene ambiguous. Germline-derived CDR1 and CDR2 are SQVTM and ANQGSEA. V was pared by 4 bases and J by 7 bases, with 17 bases between. This CDR3 comprises 13 residues. The CDR3 DNA reads TGCAGCGTTGCCCCTATCGGGCAAGGAGAGCAGTACTTC. This codes for CSVAPIGQGEQYF.

This clonotype has just one count. The V and J genes are TRBV29-1 and TRBJ1-2; possible D gene TRBD1, 5 bases. Germline V gene data show CDR1 as SQVTM and CDR2 as ANQGSEA. This CDR3 region has 12 residues. Trimming took 6 bases from V and 4 from J, leaving 12 bases between them. CDR3 bases: TGCAGCGTCCTTACAGGCGGCTATGGCTACACCTTC. Translation gives CSVLTGGYGYTF.

This clonotype showed up many times. The chain carries TRBV7-8 and TRBJ1-4, with a possible D match to TRBD1 (5 bases). Germline V gene lookup returns CDR1 SGHVS and CDR2 FQNEAQ. V lost 3 bases, J lost 0 bases, and 14 bases lay in between. The length of the CDR3 is 17 residues. CDR3 sequence (DNA): TGTGCCAGCAGCTTCCAAGGACATCCCGCAACTAATGAAAAACTGTTTTTT. It yields the protein CASSFQGHPATNEKLFF.

This chain joins TRBV20-1 and TRBJ2-7; D gene ambiguous. The V end was cut by 0 bases, the J end by 7 bases, with 13 bases between. This CDR3 has 13 residues. The germline V gene has CDR1 DFQATT and CDR2 SNEGSKA (reference sequence). CDR3 DNA: TGCAGTGCTAGAGATACCTGGCTGGAAGAGCAGTACTTC. Its protein is CSARDTWLEEQYF.

The rearrangement joins TRBV12-3 or TRBV12-4 to TRBJ1-1, with D unclear. V lost 6 bases, J lost 4 bases, and 15 bases lay in between. The CDR3 runs to 14 residues. The CDR3 region has the DNA TGTGCCAGCAGCCTAGGAGAGGGAATCACTGAAGCTTTCTTT. It codes for CASSLGEGITEAFF.

There are many counts of this clonotype. The V call is TRBV11-2, the J call TRBJ2-6; the match to TRBD2 covers 7 bases. This CDR3 comprises 17 residues. The V segment lost 5 bases and the J segment 2 bases; nucleotides outside the gene matches: 9. CDR1 and CDR2 (germline): SGHAT, FQNNGV. The DNA for the CDR3 is TGTGCCAGCAGCGCGGGACTACTCGGACCTGGGGCCAACGTCCTGACTTTC. Its translation is CASSAGLLGPGANVLTF. Based on the CDR3 plus reference TRBV11-2 and TRBJ2-6, the full variable domain is EAGVAQSPRYKIIEKRQSVAFWCNPISGHATLYWYQQILGQGPKLLIQFQNNGVVDDSQLPKDRFSAERLKGVDSTLKIQPAKLEDSAVYLCASSAGLLGPGANVLTFGAGSRLTVL.

This clonotype was seen at least ten times. The chain has TRBV7-2 and TRBJ1-5, with unresolved D. Deletions cut 1 base from V and 5 bases from J, with 18 bases between. The CDR3 length is 17 residues. Looked up from germline, CDR1 is SGHTA and CDR2 is FQGNSA. In nucleotides, the CDR3 is TGTGCCAGCAGCTTAGGGAAGGGTTTGGGGTTCGATCAGCCCCAGCATTTT. Its protein is CASSLGKGLGFDQPQHF. Full variable domain (outside the CDR3, taken from reference TRBV7-2 and TRBJ1-5): GAGVSQSPSNKVTEKGKDVELRCDPISGHTALYWYRQSLGQGLEFLIYFQGNSAPDKSGLPSDRFSAERTGGSVSTLTIQRTQQEDSAVYLCASSLGKGLGFDQPQHFGDGTRLSIL.

This clonotype has a handful of counts. The chain employs TRBV18 and TRBJ2-2; no clear D gene. The CDR3 totals 12 residues. V dropped 3 bases and J dropped 4 bases, with 3 bases sitting between them. Germline V gene data show CDR1 as KGHSH and CDR2 as LQKENI. This CDR3 reads CASSPITGELFF. CDR3 in DNA: TGTGCCAGCTCACCGATCACCGGGGAGCTGTTTTTT.

The V call is TRBV2, the J call TRBJ1-1; TRBD1 might be the D (6 bases). The V gene's germline CDR1 is SNHLY and CDR2 FYNNEI. Trimming removed 6 bases from V and 2 bases from J, with 13 bases in between. There are 14 residues in the CDR3. The CDR3 loop is CASRVGQINTEAFF. CDR3 in DNA: TGTGCCAGCAGAGTTGGACAGATAAACACTGAAGCTTTCTTT.

This rearrangement joins TRBV29-1 to TRBJ2-5; weak D call: TRBD1 (5 bases). Germline values: CDR1 SQVTM, CDR2 ANQGSEA. V lost 2 bases, J lost 5 bases, and 9 bases lay in between. The CDR3 extends over 12 amino acids. Here the CDR3 reads CSVETGSETQYF. CDR3 nucleotide sequence: TGCAGCGTTGAAACAGGCTCCGAGACCCAGTACTTC.

This chain links TRBV28 with TRBJ2-7; a possible D gene is TRBD1 (6 bases). The V gene lost 7 bases and the J gene lost 3 bases, with 10 bases spanning the gap. Germline V gene lookup returns CDR1 MDHEN and CDR2 SYDVKM. CDR3 length equals 12 residues. CDR3 region: CASTTQGYEQYF. CDR3 coding DNA: TGTGCCAGCACCACACAGGGCTACGAGCAGTACTTC.

This clonotype was counted at least ten times. The J gene is TRBJ2-7, the V gene TRBV2; D possibly corresponds to TRBD1 (7 bases). The germline V gene has CDR1 SNHLY and CDR2 FYNNEI. V shed 4 bases and J shed 2 bases, with 12 bases lying between them. The CDR3 is 14 residues long. The CDR3 is CASSVGRGAYEQYF. The CDR3 region has the DNA TGTGCCAGCAGTGTTGGCAGGGGGGCCTACGAGCAGTACTTC. Filled out from reference TRBV2 and TRBJ2-7, the complete variable domain reads EPEVTQTPSHQVTQMGQEVILRCVPISNHLYFYWYRQILGQKVEFLVSFYNNEISEKSEIFDDQFSVERPDGSNFTLKIRSTKLEDSAMYFCASSVGRGAYEQYFGPGTRLTVT.

This clonotype was seen ten or more times. The chain carries TRBV5-1 and TRBJ2-2; D perhaps matches TRBD1 (5 bases). Germline CDR1 reads SGHRS; CDR2 reads YFSETQ. Deletions cut 2 bases from V and 1 base from J, with 12 bases between. CDR3 length: 16 amino acids. CDR3 sequence reads: CASSFKGEKNTGELFF. CDR3 sequence (DNA): TGCGCCAGCAGCTTCAAAGGGGAAAAGAACACCGGGGAGCTGTTTTTT. Filled out from reference TRBV5-1 and TRBJ2-2, the complete variable domain reads KAGVTQTPRYLIKTRGQQVTLSCSPISGHRSVSWYQQTPGQGLQFLFEYFSETQRNKGNFPGRFSGRQFSNSRSEMNVSTLELGDSALYLCASSFKGEKNTGELFFGEGSRLTVL.